By sample fraction, the clone carrying this T cell receptor beta chain is large. This entry is derived from a study of T cell repertoires in aging, cancer and after chemotherapy. Study overall: Six age groups, ranging from 30 or younger to 70 or older, included the donors.

TRB rearrangements spanning V, D and J were amplified using mixed TRB-A/B primers. TCRdb re-called the multiplex PCR reads with MiXCR, one entry per CDR3 protein. Altogether about 550 distinct CDR3 sequences are present, around 32% being singletons, with the ten largest covering about 29%. Peripheral blood genomic DNA, not sorted cells or RNA, was the template. Germline CDR1 reads ENHRY; CDR2 reads SYGVKD. The CDR3 spans 14 residues. V lost 7 bases and J lost 8; bases outside the gene matches: 7. The clonotype comes from a human donor with a solid tumor. Sequenced input: blood. This chain connects TRBV10-3 to TRBJ2-1; 11 nucleotides align to TRBD2. CDR3 DNA sequence: TGTGCCATCATGAGTACTAGCGGGGGCGATGAGCAGTTCTTC. It codes for CAIMSTSGGDEQFF.